This T cell receptor beta chain was observed in a study of blood T cell repertoires in COVID-19. This clone is a singleton in its sample. Original handling: Using reference gene primer amplification, nucleated cell counts were estimated. Some clones are missing from TCRdb's copy, which holds only in-frame ones; the method was immunoSEQ multiplex PCR. D and trimming were read from the DNA, whereas the V and J calls and clone size are those reported in that table. The repertoire holds some 240,000 clones, about 80% seen once, with more than 9.5% in the top ten. CDR1 is SGDLS, CDR2 YYNGEE, per germline. V shed 2 bases and J shed 7 bases, with 10 bases lying between them. This CDR3 region has 13 residues.

This chain uses TRBV9 with TRBJ2-1, with D possibly being TRBD2 (6 bases). The receptor's source is a woman over 75 with acute or convalescent COVID-19. Sequences were obtained from peripheral blood. The CDR3 spells CASSVGTLNEQFF. The CDR3 coding sequence is TGTGCCAGCAGCGTCGGGACTTTGAATGAGCAGTTCTTC.